This T cell receptor (beta chain) was identified in a study of tumor-infiltrating lymphocytes in oesophageal squamous cell carcinoma. With V trimmed by 0 bases and J by 0 bases, 2 bases remained unmatched. This CDR3 region has 16 residues. Germline-derived CDR1 and CDR2 are MNHNY and SVGAGI (reference sequence). Many counts were recorded for this clonotype. In TCRdb, the PCR reads were re-called with MiXCR into one record per CDR3 protein. The sample lists some 14,000 distinct CDR3 sequences; 45% to 65% were seen once. This receptor was obtained from a male donor with esophageal squamous cell carcinoma. The chain couples TRBV6-6 to TRBJ2-7; 10 nucleotides line up with TRBD1. Sequences were obtained from esophageal tumor tissue. As DNA, the CDR3 is TGTGCCAGCAGTTACTCGGGGACAGGGGCCTCCTACGAGCAGTACTTC. As protein: CASSYSGTGASYEQYF.